Below, 32 T cell receptor beta chains from the same sample are listed, as sequenced in a study of response to subunit inactivated influenza vaccine. TCRdb used MiXCR to reprocess the RT-PCR reads, holding one entry per CDR3 protein. Of roughly 540,000 distinct CDR3 sequences in the sample, roughly a quarter were seen once. Another study also made use of these data, one on T cells expressing NK-cell markers. This second study says: For TCR beta, cDNA was produced by 5'RACE template switching with UMIs.

The source was CD4+ T cells sorted from PBMCs, collected approximately 12 days after vaccination. These receptors were collected from a man aged 45 to 65 who received an inactivated influenza vaccine.

The chain has TRBV20-1 and TRBJ2-7; D is unclear. The CDR3 has 11 residues. The V and J ends lost 3 bases and 5 bases respectively, with 8 bases between them. Germline CDR1 and CDR2: DFQATT and SNEGSKA (reference sequence). The CDR3 here is CSARGYNEQYF. The CDR3 region has the DNA TGCAGTGCTAGGGGATATAACGAGCAGTACTTC.

The chain uses TRBV12-3 or TRBV12-4 and TRBJ2-7; D unresolved. CDR3 length: 15 amino acids. The V end lost 2 bases, the J end lost 6 bases, and 17 bases lay between the germline ends. The CDR3 DNA sequence: TGTGCCAGCAGTTTATTCGAGACACCCTCCCTCGAGCAGTACTTC. Amino acid sequence: CASSLFETPSLEQYF.

The genes are TRBV5-1 and TRBJ1-4; possibly TRBD1 for D (6 bases). The CDR3 is 14 amino acids. V lost 5 bases to trimming and J lost 8 bases, with 16 bases between them. The germline V gene encodes CDR1 SGHRS and CDR2 YFSETQ. The CDR3 loop is CASSLSRGDEKLFF. CDR3 coding DNA: TGCGCCAGCAGTTTGAGCAGGGGTGACGAAAAACTGTTTTTT.

This clonotype was seen at least ten times. This chain uses TRBV25-1 with TRBJ2-7; D is undetermined. Germline loops: CDR1 MGHDK, CDR2 SYGVNS. Trimming shortened V by 0 bases and J by 0 bases, and 6 bases separated the two germline ends. The length of the CDR3 is 14 residues. The CDR3 spells CASSEYWSSYEQYF. CDR3 bases: TGTGCCAGCAGTGAATACTGGAGCTCCTACGAGCAGTACTTC.

In its sample, this clonotype was seen a few times. The chain employs TRBV6-1 and TRBJ2-7, with TRBD1 matching over 8 bases. CDR3 size: 15 residues. The junction had 7 bases not matched to a gene; V was cut back by 6 bases and J by 0 bases. Per the germline V gene, CDR1 is MNHNS and CDR2 is SASEGT. The CDR3 nucleotides are TGTGCCAGCAGCAACCGACAGGGGAACTCCTACGAGCAGTACTTC. It translates to CASSNRQGNSYEQYF.

V and J are TRBV28 and TRBJ1-1; 10 nucleotides agree with TRBD1. Looked up from germline, CDR1 is MDHEN and CDR2 is SYDVKM. This CDR3 comprises 17 residues. V was clipped by 7 bases and J by 0 bases; unmatched bases: 11. CDR3 amino acids: CASTRGQGRPLNTEAFF. CDR3 bases: TGTGCCAGCACACGGGGACAGGGGCGACCTTTGAACACTGAAGCTTTCTTT. Together with reference TRBV28 and TRBJ1-1, the CDR3 gives the full variable domain: DVKVTQSSRYLVKRTGEKVFLECVQDMDHENMFWYRQDPGLGLRLIYFSYDVKMKEKGDIPEGYSVSREKKERFSLILESASTNQTSMYLCASTRGQGRPLNTEAFFGQGTRLTVV.

A few counts support this clonotype. The J gene is TRBJ2-7, the V gene TRBV6-1; D is perhaps TRBD1 or TRBD2 (5 bases each). Germline lookup yields CDR1 MNHNS and CDR2 SASEGT. The ends were cut back, 4 bases at V and 3 bases at J, with 13 bases in the middle. The CDR3 covers 14 residues. The CDR3 spells CASSGRDRGYEQYF. CDR3 DNA sequence: TGTGCCAGCAGTGGCCGGGACCGGGGCTACGAGCAGTACTTC.

This clonotype was picked up many times. The chain recombines TRBV12-3 or TRBV12-4 with TRBJ2-7, with D possibly called TRBD1 or TRBD2 (5 bases each). The CDR3 loop spans 14 amino acids. Deletions cut 5 bases from V and 0 bases from J, with 11 bases between. Here the CDR3 DNA reads TGTGCCAGCAGTCTTCAGGGACGCTCCTACGAGCAGTACTTC. Its translation: CASSLQGRSYEQYF.

In this sample, this clonotype turned up many times. The chain couples TRBV9 to TRBJ2-7; possible D gene TRBD1, 6 bases. With 0 bases removed from V and 1 base from J, the gap between germline ends came to 11 bases. Germline V gene data show CDR1 as SGDLS and CDR2 as YYNGEE. CDR3 length: 15 amino acids. Here the CDR3 DNA reads TGTGCCAGCAGCGTAGGGACAGTATCTTCCTACGAGCAGTACTTC. It encodes CASSVGTVSSYEQYF.

The V gene is TRBV3-1, the J gene TRBJ2-7; D is unclear. The length of the CDR3 is 15 residues. Trimming removed 0 bases at V and 1 base at J, with 10 bases between. CDR1 and CDR2 from the germline V gene are LGHDT and YNNKEL (reference sequence). The CDR3 reads CASSQEGRRSYEQYF. CDR3 sequence (DNA): TGTGCCAGCAGCCAAGAAGGCCGCAGGTCCTACGAGCAGTACTTC.

This clonotype was detected a few times. The chain links TRBV7-9 to TRBJ2-7, with no clear D. In germline, CDR1 is SEHNR, CDR2 FQNEAQ (reference sequence). V was trimmed by 5 bases and J by 4 bases, leaving 12 bases between them. The CDR3 is 13 residues long. The CDR3 DNA sequence: TGTGCCAGCAGCCCGGATCTTGTTTACGAGCAGTACTTC. Its translation is CASSPDLVYEQYF.

A few counts support this clonotype. The CDR3 spells CASSTLGGNTIYF. The CDR3 nucleotides read TGTGCCAGCAGTACTTTAGGAGGAAACACCATATATTTT. This chain uses TRBV12-3 or TRBV12-4 with TRBJ1-3, with D unclear. V was cut by 5 bases and J by 4 bases, with 9 bases left in between. The CDR3 has 13 amino acids.

The genes are TRBV7-7 and TRBJ2-1; TRBD1 agrees at 8 bases. The length of the CDR3 is 12 residues. With 11 bases clipped from V and 8 bases from J, the junction kept 8 bases outside the gene matches. Germline CDR1 and CDR2: SSHAT and FNYEAQ (reference sequence). The CDR3 sequence: CAAGSGGHEQFF. CDR3 coding DNA: TGTGCCGCGGGGTCAGGGGGCCATGAGCAGTTCTTC.

The genes are TRBV7-2 and TRBJ1-1; possibly TRBD1 for D (6 bases). The CDR3 loop spans 11 amino acids. Trimming took off 3 bases at V and 8 bases at J, with 7 bases between the two ends. CDR1 and CDR2 from the germline V gene are SGHTA and FQGNSA. CDR3 sequence reads: CASSFRGEAFF. In DNA form, the CDR3 reads TGTGCCAGCAGCTTCAGGGGAGAAGCTTTCTTT.

The chain joins TRBV20-1 to TRBJ2-2, with no clear D. This CDR3 has 12 amino acids. The germline gives CDR1 DFQATT, CDR2 SNEGSKA (reference sequence). Deletions cut 1 base from V and 2 bases from J, with 2 bases between. The CDR3 DNA follows: TGCAGTGCTAGAGCCAACACCGGGGAGCTGTTTTTT. It encodes CSARANTGELFF.

In its sample, this clonotype was seen once. The chain couples TRBV5-6 to TRBJ2-4; D perhaps matches TRBD1 (6 bases). The CDR3 is made up of 14 amino acids. Germline V gene lookup returns CDR1 SGHDT and CDR2 YYEEEE. Trimming pared 1 base from V and 2 bases from J, leaving 7 bases between. The CDR3 nucleotides are TGTGCCAGCAGCTTGCAGGGGTCCAAAAACATTCAGTACTTC. Protein: CASSLQGSKNIQYF.

This clonotype occurred a few times. The chain couples TRBV7-9 to TRBJ1-6; D perhaps matches TRBD1 (6 bases). Germline CDR1 SEHNR, CDR2 FQNEAQ (reference sequence). CDR3 size: 15 residues. V shed 4 bases and J shed 7 bases, with 14 bases lying between them. CDR3 region: CASSSQGDRNSPLHF. The CDR3 DNA follows: TGTGCCAGCAGCTCACAGGGAGATCGGAATTCACCCCTCCACTTT.

This clonotype has just a few counts. The chain couples TRBV10-3 to TRBJ2-5; D is uncertain. The CDR3 is 12 residues long. CDR1 and CDR2 from the germline V gene are ENHRY and SYGVKD. V was trimmed by 0 bases and J by 4 bases, leaving 3 bases between them. CDR3 loop: CAISESAETQYF. The CDR3 region has the DNA TGTGCCATCAGTGAGTCGGCAGAGACCCAGTACTTC.

This clonotype was seen at least ten times. The chain uses TRBV20-1 and TRBJ2-3, with D perhaps TRBD1 (6 bases). CDR3 length: 13 residues. V dropped 6 bases and J dropped 3 bases, with 13 bases sitting between them. In germline, CDR1 is DFQATT, CDR2 SNEGSKA (reference sequence). The CDR3 nucleotides are TGCAGTGCACCTGGACAGTTAACAGATACGCAGTATTTT. It specifies CSAPGQLTDTQYF.

This clonotype was seen at least ten times. The V gene is TRBV12-3 or TRBV12-4, the J gene TRBJ1-5; no reliable D call. Trimming removed 5 bases at V and 5 bases at J, with 10 bases between. There are 13 residues in the CDR3. The CDR3 DNA reads as TGTGCCAGCAGTCCTAGTCGGGATCAGCCCCAGCATTTT. This gives the protein CASSPSRDQPQHF.

This clonotype is medium-sized. The CDR3 sequence: CASSLTGGTYEQYF. The CDR3 DNA sequence: TGCGCCAGCAGCTTGACAGGGGGGACCTACGAGCAGTACTTC. The chain is built from TRBV5-1 and TRBJ2-7, with 8 bases lining up with TRBD1. V lost 1 base and J lost 2; bases outside the gene matches: 2. The CDR3 runs 14 residues. Germline V gene sequence: CDR1 SGHRS, CDR2 YFSETQ.

The CDR3 spells CASSLEGAGSYNEQFF. In DNA, the CDR3 is TGCGCCAGCAGCTTGGAGGGGGCCGGCTCCTACAATGAGCAGTTCTTC. V and J are TRBV5-1 and TRBJ2-1; 7 bases are a match to TRBD1. Unmatched junction bases numbered 3, after V lost 0 bases and J lost 0 bases. The CDR3 loop spans 16 amino acids. CDR1 is SGHRS and CDR2 is YFSETQ in the germline V gene.

This sequence joins TRBV29-1 and TRBJ1-2; 9 bases are a match to TRBD1. The V gene end was trimmed by 6 bases and the J gene end by 8 bases; junction bases not matched to a gene: 7. The germline V gene encodes CDR1 SQVTM and CDR2 ANQGSEA. This CDR3 contains 12 residues. The CDR3 here is CSVGTGLEGYTF. CDR3 bases: TGCAGCGTGGGGACAGGGTTAGAAGGCTACACCTTC.

The J gene is TRBJ2-5, the V gene TRBV3-1; D remains unclear. V lost 1 base and J lost 0, with 9 bases in between. CDR3 length: 15 residues. Germline CDR1 reads LGHDT; CDR2 reads YNNKEL (reference sequence). The CDR3 reads CASSQAPVNQETQYF. CDR3 DNA sequence: TGTGCCAGCAGCCAAGCCCCGGTAAACCAAGAGACCCAGTACTTC.

The rearrangement links TRBV6-2 or TRBV6-3 to TRBJ2-7; D may be TRBD1 (5 bases). Between the trimmed V and J ends, which lost 5 bases and 3 bases, there was a span of 11 bases. This CDR3 is built from 13 residues. In germline, CDR1 is MNHEY, CDR2 SVGEGT. The DNA for the CDR3 is TGTGCCAGCAGTCCCAACAGGAACTACGAGCAGTACTTC. Translation gives CASSPNRNYEQYF.

This clonotype has just a few counts. The V and J genes are TRBV10-3 and TRBJ2-5; D is possibly TRBD2 (6 bases). CDR3 length: 11 amino acids. CDR1 and CDR2 (germline): ENHRY, SYGVKD. V shed 10 bases and J shed 3 bases, with 9 bases lying between them. CDR3 DNA: TGTGCCACCAGGGAGGAAGAGACCCAGTACTTC. Translating gives CATREEETQYF.

The genes are TRBV4-3 and TRBJ1-6; D is unclear. Germline V gene sequence: CDR1 LGHNA, CDR2 YSLEER. Trimming left V 0 bases short and J 9 bases short, with 6 bases between. CDR3 size: 13 residues. For the CDR3, the DNA is TGCGCCAGCAGCCAAGATCTTTTTTCACCCCTCCACTTT. This gives the protein CASSQDLFSPLHF.

The chain uses TRBV18 and TRBJ2-7; TRBD1 or TRBD2 may be the D gene (5 bases each). The CDR3 totals 16 residues. Germline CDR1 reads KGHSH; CDR2 reads LQKENI. The V end was cut by 0 bases, the J end by 3 bases, with 15 bases between. CDR3 bases: TGTGCCAGCTCACCACCGGGGCTAGGTGGGAGCTACGAGCAGTACTTC. Translating gives CASSPPGLGGSYEQYF.

The CDR3 reads CASSRLAGGDNEQFF. CDR3 sequence (DNA): TGTGCCAGCAGCCGATTAGCGGGGGGCGACAATGAGCAGTTCTTC. The V call is TRBV7-8, the J call TRBJ2-1; 10 nucleotides match TRBD2. From germline, CDR1 is SGHVS and CDR2 FQNEAQ. The ends lost 5 bases at V and 5 bases at J; junction bases unmatched: 6. The CDR3 is made up of 15 amino acids.

The chain's CDR3 is CASSLAGRKDEKLFF. DNA for the CDR3: TGTGCCAGCAGCTTAGCGGGGAGGAAGGATGAAAAACTGTTTTTT. V gene TRBV7-6 combines with J gene TRBJ1-4, with D unresolved. Germline lookup yields CDR1 SGHVS and CDR2 FNYEAQ. This CDR3 has 15 amino acids. The V gene lost 0 bases and the J gene lost 6 bases, with 11 bases spanning the gap.

With regard to this clonotype: A single base separates this from a much larger clone, so it may be a read error. This rearrangement joins TRBV7-9 to TRBJ1-1; D unclear. The germline CDR1 and CDR2 sequences are SEHNR and FQNEAQ (reference sequence). This CDR3 is 13 amino acids long. CDR3 amino acids: CASSLLSALEACF. In DNA, the CDR3 is TGTGCCAGCAGCTTACTAAGTGCCCTTGAAGCTTGCTTT.

This clonotype was recorded at least ten times. The chain uses TRBV10-3 and TRBJ1-1; possible D gene TRBD1, 5 bases. The germline V gene has CDR1 ENHRY and CDR2 SYGVKD. Between the trimmed V and J ends, which lost 4 bases and 3 bases, there was a span of 9 bases. The CDR3 totals 13 residues. CDR3 in DNA: TGTGCCATCAGTGTTGGGGGAGACACTGAAGCTTTCTTT. Translated, it gives CAISVGGDTEAFF.